These 12 T cell receptor beta chains originate from one sample sequenced in a study of T cells in tumors after PD-1 blockade. Sequencing used immunoSEQ multiplex PCR; TCRdb keeps in-frame clones, though not all of them. The data hold 11,000 to 15,000 clones, with about 66% observed a single time. The sample consisted of tumor tissue, taken after anti-PD-1 treatment. Source of these receptors: a human donor with cutaneous squamous cell carcinoma.

The chain uses TRBV6-1 and TRBJ1-5, with D uncertain. V lost 2 bases and J 6 bases, leaving 11 bases between the germline ends. The germline CDR1 and CDR2 sequences are MNHNS and SASEGT. The CDR3 contains 14 residues. The DNA of the CDR3 is TGTGCCAGCAGTGAAAGAAGGCAGGCTCAGCCCCAGCATTTT. It translates to CASSERRQAQPQHF.

V usage is TRBV7-9 and J usage is TRBJ2-2; D is possibly TRBD1 or TRBD2 (6 bases each). The germline gives CDR1 SEHNR, CDR2 FQNEAQ (reference sequence). The CDR3 covers 15 residues. Between the trimmed V and J ends, which lost 0 bases and 7 bases, there was a span of 12 bases. The CDR3 bases are TGTGCCAGCAGCTTAGCGTGGGGGGCCGGCGGGGAGCTGTTTTTT. Its translation: CASSLAWGAGGELFF. The whole variable domain, remainder taken from reference TRBV7-9 and TRBJ2-2, is DTGVSQNPRHKITKRGQNVTFRCDPISEHNRLYWYRQTLGQGPEFLTYFQNEAQLEKSRLLSDRFSAERPKGSFSTLEIQRTEQGDSAMYLCASSLAWGAGGELFFGEGSRLTVL.

The chain links TRBV29-1 to TRBJ2-5, with TRBD2 matching 11 bases. Germline V gives CDR1 SQVTM, CDR2 ANQGSEA. The CDR3 sequence is 15 residues long. V lost 2 bases and J lost 4; bases outside the gene matches: 6. CDR3 residues: CSVEKGLAGGETQYF. CDR3 bases: TGCAGCGTTGAAAAGGGCCTAGCGGGAGGAGAGACCCAGTACTTC.

J is TRBJ2-5 and V is TRBV14, with 8 bases identical to TRBD1. V lost 3 bases, J lost 4 bases, and 4 bases stayed unmatched. CDR3 length: 14 amino acids. The germline CDR1 and CDR2 sequences are SGHDN and FVKESK. CDR3 nucleotides: TGTGCCAGCAGCCACTGGACAGGGTTAGAGACCCAGTACTTC. It yields the protein CASSHWTGLETQYF.

CDR3 sequence (DNA): TGTGCCAGCTCCGCCTGGGAGAACACTGAAGCTTTCTTT. Its translation is CASSAWENTEAFF. The J gene is TRBJ1-1, the V gene TRBV18; D not certain. Germline loops: CDR1 KGHSH, CDR2 LQKENI. Trimming shortened V by 6 bases and J by 1 base, and 9 bases separated the two germline ends. CDR3 size: 13 residues.

The rearrangement uses TRBV29-1 and TRBJ2-1; D is perhaps TRBD2 (7 bases). The CDR3 covers 16 residues. Trimming left V 3 bases short and J 4 bases short, with 19 bases between. Germline V CDR1 and CDR2: SQVTM, ANQGSEA. CDR3 sequence reads: CSVESRGGGSYNEQFF. CDR3 DNA: TGCAGCGTTGAGTCGAGGGGGGGCGGGAGTTACAATGAGCAGTTCTTC.

The rearrangement joins TRBV6-5 to TRBJ2-3; D possibly matches TRBD1 or TRBD2 (6 bases each). Germline V CDR1 and CDR2: MNHEY, SVGAGI. The CDR3 has 15 amino acids. Trimming took off 7 bases at V and 4 bases at J, with 18 bases between the two ends. CDR3 protein: CASNPRGVAPDTQYF. The CDR3 coding sequence is TGTGCCAGCAACCCGAGGGGGGTAGCCCCAGATACGCAGTATTTT.

The chain couples TRBV7-9 to TRBJ1-1; 11 bases match TRBD1. This CDR3 contains 14 residues. After removal of 5 bases from V and 5 bases from J, the junction contained 4 bases not matched to a gene. CDR1 and CDR2 (germline): SEHNR, FQNEAQ (reference sequence). CDR3 DNA sequence: TGTGCCAGCAGCCGGGACAGGGGGGTTACTGAAGCTTTCTTT. Residues: CASSRDRGVTEAFF.

This sequence joins TRBV5-4 and TRBJ2-6, with a possible D match to TRBD2 (5 bases). The V gene's germline CDR1 is SGHNT and CDR2 YYREEE (reference sequence). The CDR3 sequence is 17 residues long. Deletions cut 0 bases from V and 0 bases from J, with 10 bases between. This CDR3 is CASSLDEGPSGANVLTF. CDR3 nucleotide sequence: TGTGCCAGCAGCTTGGACGAGGGTCCCTCTGGGGCCAACGTCCTGACTTTC.

This clone turned up a few times. V is TRBV5-6 and J is TRBJ2-7; possibly TRBD1 for D (5 bases). This CDR3 has 16 residues. Germline V gives CDR1 SGHDT, CDR2 YYEEEE. V was clipped by 1 base and J by 3 bases, with 17 bases between them. In nucleotides, the CDR3 is TGTGCCAGCAGCTTGAAGGTGGGGCCCACTTACTACGAGCAGTACTTC. It specifies CASSLKVGPTYYEQYF.

The chain recombines TRBV21-1 with TRBJ2-5; the tabulated D call, TRBD1, remains unverified against the DNA. TRBV21-1 is a pseudogene. The CDR3 totals 16 residues. CDR3 region: CASSKNRGAILETQYF. The CDR3 DNA is TGTGCCAGCAGCAAAAACAGGGGGGCAATTTTGGAGACCCAGTACTTC.

Only a few counts were recorded for this clone. The V gene is TRBV19, the J gene TRBJ1-1; TRBD1 aligns across 7 bases. V lost 7 bases, J lost 4 bases, and 12 bases stayed unmatched. The CDR3 runs 15 residues. Germline CDR1 and CDR2: LNHDA and SQIVND (reference sequence). The CDR3 protein is CASTTRGGGRTEAFF. CDR3 DNA sequence: TGTGCCAGTACCACCAGGGGGGGCGGACGCACTGAAGCTTTCTTT.